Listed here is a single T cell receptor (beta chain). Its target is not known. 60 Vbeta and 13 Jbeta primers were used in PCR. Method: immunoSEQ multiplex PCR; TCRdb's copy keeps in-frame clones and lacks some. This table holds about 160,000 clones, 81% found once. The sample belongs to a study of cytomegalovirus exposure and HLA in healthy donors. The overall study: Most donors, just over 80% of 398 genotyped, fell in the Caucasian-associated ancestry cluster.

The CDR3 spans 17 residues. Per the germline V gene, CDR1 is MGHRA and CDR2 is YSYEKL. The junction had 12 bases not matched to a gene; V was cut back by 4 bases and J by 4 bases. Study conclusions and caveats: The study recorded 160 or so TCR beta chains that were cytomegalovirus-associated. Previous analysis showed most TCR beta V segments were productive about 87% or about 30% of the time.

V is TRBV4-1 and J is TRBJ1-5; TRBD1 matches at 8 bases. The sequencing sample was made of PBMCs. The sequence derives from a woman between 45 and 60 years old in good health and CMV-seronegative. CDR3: CASSRGGRGPLNQPQHF. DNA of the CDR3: TGCGCCAGCAGCCGAGGGGGCAGGGGGCCTCTAAATCAGCCCCAGCATTTT.